This T cell receptor (beta chain) was documented in a study of blood T cell repertoires in COVID-19. Across the whole study: From the United States, Italy and Spain came samples of acute and convalescent COVID-19.

The age range of participants was 18 to 89 years, with residence in approximately 25 US areas. Original processing methods: Amplification with reference gene primers provided the estimates of nucleated cell counts. Using immunoSEQ multiplex PCR, the repertoire was profiled, and TCRdb retains in-frame clones only, with some absent. V and J calls and clone size are as listed in that table; D and trimming were resolved from the DNA. This sample has around 250,000 clones; roughly 80% occur once, and the top ten carry about 5%. The V gene end was trimmed by 4 bases and the J gene end by 10 bases; junction bases not matched to a gene: 6. CDR3 size: 12 residues. The germline V gene encodes CDR1 WNHNN and CDR2 SYGVQD (reference sequence).

The rearrangement links TRBV10-1 to TRBJ1-1, with 7 nucleotides matching TRBD1. The receptor's source is a man aged 35-49 years who had been exposed to COVID-19. Sequenced material: PBMCs or T cells enriched from blood (not recorded which). The CDR3 region is CASSGDSLRAFF. CDR3 DNA: TGCGCCAGCAGTGGGGACAGTCTTCGAGCTTTCTTT.